This record concerns one TCR beta chain sequence. Its antigen is undetermined. PCR primers comprised 60 Vbeta and 13 Jbeta primers. Libraries were prepared by immunoSEQ multiplex PCR; TCRdb keeps only in-frame clonotypes and omits some of them. The data contain approximately 70,000 clones, about 74% of them singletons. CDR1 is SGHRS and CDR2 is YFSETQ in the germline V gene. The CDR3 runs 15 residues. The junction had 3 bases not matched to a gene; V was cut back by 4 bases and J by 3 bases. The entry originates in a study of cytomegalovirus exposure and HLA in healthy donors. For the study at large: T cells numbering 150 million to 200 million yielded more than 100 million unique TCR beta sequences in an earlier analysis. General observations from the study: CMV serostatus was the sole immune exposure data available. V- and J-gene trimming in TCR beta was tied to a missense DCLRE1C variant by an analysis performed later. Later on, an analysis showed TCR association rates differing by HLA locus, with DRB1 the most and HLA-C the fewest.

Input material: PBMCs. The rearrangement links TRBV5-1 to TRBJ2-1, with 11 positions matching TRBD2. This clonotype was sampled from a woman aged 55-75 years in good health and CMV-seropositive. The CDR3 sequence: CASSEGLAVYNEQFF. In nucleotides, the CDR3 is TGCGCCAGCAGCGAGGGACTAGCGGTCTACAATGAGCAGTTCTTC.